Shown below are 7 T cell receptor beta chains from a single sample sequenced in a study of CD8+CD57+ T cells in acquired aplastic anemia. Genomic DNA, serving as template, underwent TCR beta VDJ and CDR3 profiling. TCRdb redid the calling of the reads with MiXCR, one entry per CDR3 protein. The repertoire has about 270,000 distinct CDR3 sequences, roughly 80% of them found once; the top ten carry around 40%. Patients chosen for sequencing had CD8+CD57+ cells that had expanded, as shown by flow cytometry. The sequenced material came from sorted CD4+, CD8+, or CD8+CD57+ T cells (not recorded which) from PBMCs. Receptors originate from a human donor with aplastic anemia.

As regards this clonotype: One end of the junction varies from germline; a read error may be responsible. The CDR3 coding sequence is TGTGCCAGCATGTCAAGGGAGAACACCGGGGAGCTGTCTTTT. This gives the protein CASMSRENTGELSF. The rearrangement links TRBV7-2 to TRBJ2-2; a weak D match, TRBD2 (5 bases). Per germline, CDR1 SGHTA and CDR2 FQGNSA. The CDR3 totals 14 residues.

This clonotype was found many times. The chain joins TRBV7-3 to TRBJ2-1; perhaps TRBD2 as D (6 bases). Germline CDR1 SGHTA, CDR2 FQGTGA. The CDR3 totals 16 residues. Trimming removed 2 bases at V and 13 bases at J, with 24 bases between. In DNA, the CDR3 is TGTGCCAGCAGCTTATCAGGCGGAGGGCAAGATGAAGCTCAGTTCTTC. It specifies CASSLSGGGQDEAQFF.

A note on this clonotype: This is likely a read error, given that the CDR3 carries no conserved phenylalanine or tryptophan at its end. The DNA is left out, because the CDR3 cannot be placed on it with certainty; the CDR3 is given as TCRdb lists it. CDR3 in amino acids: CAISQGDVKNQPQQL. This rearrangement joins TRBV10-3 to TRBJ1-5; no DNA check was done on the table's D call, TRBD1. The CDR3 sequence runs 15 residues, both termini included. Per the germline V gene, CDR1 is ENHRY and CDR2 is SYGVKD.

This clonotype was seen just once. The V gene is TRBV2, the J gene TRBJ2-3; D is undetermined. This CDR3 spans 13 amino acids. The germline V gene encodes CDR1 SNHLY and CDR2 FYNNEI. V shed 9 bases and J shed 13 bases, with 23 bases lying between them. CDR3 sequence (DNA): TGTGCCAGTGAAAGCGTGGCCACCGACAATGAGTATTTT. It encodes CASESVATDNEYF.

Comment on this clonotype: Without the conserved terminal phenylalanine or tryptophan, this CDR3 likely stems from a read error. The limits of the CDR3 on the DNA are not certain, so only TCRdb's listed CDR3 is given. The chain carries TRBV15 and TRBJ1-2; the table's TRBD1 call for D was not verified on the DNA. The CDR3 sequence runs 16 residues, both termini included. Germline V gene data show CDR1 as LNHNV and CDR2 as YYDKDF (reference sequence). The CDR3 protein is CATSGRGRAFDHYFAP.

The chain recombines TRBV5-1 with TRBJ2-3; D is perhaps TRBD1 or TRBD2 (6 bases each). Trimming took 4 bases from V and 2 from J, leaving 17 bases between them. Germline CDR1 reads SGHRS; CDR2 reads YFSETQ. This CDR3 has 16 amino acids. CDR3 sequence: CASSHTGTQPTDTQYF. CDR3 in DNA: TGCGCCAGCAGCCATACAGGGACTCAGCCCACAGATACGCAGTATTTT.

This clonotype was counted between two and nine times. Germline and junction disagree at one end, which may indicate a read error. V is TRBV12-3 or TRBV12-4 and J is TRBJ2-5; D remains ambiguous. The CDR3 has 14 residues. The CDR3 reads CATSEGSEQETQYF. CDR3 nucleotides: TGTGCCACCAGTGAAGGCAGCGAGCAAGAGACCCAGTACTTC.